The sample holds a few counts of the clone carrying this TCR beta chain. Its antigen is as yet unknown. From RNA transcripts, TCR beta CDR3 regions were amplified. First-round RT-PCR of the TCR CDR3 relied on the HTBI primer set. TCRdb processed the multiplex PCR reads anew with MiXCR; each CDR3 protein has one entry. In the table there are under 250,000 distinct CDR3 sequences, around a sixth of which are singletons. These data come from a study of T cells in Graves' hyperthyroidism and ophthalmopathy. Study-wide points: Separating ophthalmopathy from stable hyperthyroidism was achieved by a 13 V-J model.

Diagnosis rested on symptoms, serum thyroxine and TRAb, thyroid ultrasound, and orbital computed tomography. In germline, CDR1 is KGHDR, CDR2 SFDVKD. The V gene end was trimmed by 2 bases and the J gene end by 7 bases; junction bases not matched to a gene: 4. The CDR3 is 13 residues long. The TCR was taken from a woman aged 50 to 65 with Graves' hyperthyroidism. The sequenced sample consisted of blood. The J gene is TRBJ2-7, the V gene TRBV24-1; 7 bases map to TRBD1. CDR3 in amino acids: CATSDWDSGEQYF. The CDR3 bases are TGTGCCACCAGTGATTGGGACAGTGGGGAGCAGTACTTC.